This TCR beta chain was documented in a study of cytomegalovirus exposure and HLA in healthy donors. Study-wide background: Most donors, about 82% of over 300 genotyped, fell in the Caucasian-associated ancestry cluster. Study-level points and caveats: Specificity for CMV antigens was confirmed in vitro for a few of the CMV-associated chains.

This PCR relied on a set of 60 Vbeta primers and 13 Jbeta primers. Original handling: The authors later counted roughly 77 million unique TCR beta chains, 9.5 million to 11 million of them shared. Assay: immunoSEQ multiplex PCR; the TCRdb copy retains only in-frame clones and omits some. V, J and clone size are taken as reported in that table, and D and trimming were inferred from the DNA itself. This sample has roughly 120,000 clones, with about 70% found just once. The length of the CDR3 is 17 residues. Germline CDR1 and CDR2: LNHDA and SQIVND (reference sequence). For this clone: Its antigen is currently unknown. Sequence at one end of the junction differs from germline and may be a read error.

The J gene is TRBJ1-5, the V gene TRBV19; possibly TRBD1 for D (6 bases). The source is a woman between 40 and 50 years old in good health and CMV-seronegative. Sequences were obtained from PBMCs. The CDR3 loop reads CASTPQHQQQGNQAQHF. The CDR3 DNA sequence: TGTGCCAGTACTCCGCAGCATCAGCAACAGGGCAATCAGGCCCAGCATTTT.